These T cell receptor beta chains were read from a single sample in a study of post-analysis software for immune sequencing data. Using its own MiXCR run on the PCR reads, TCRdb lists one record per CDR3 protein. The sample has hundreds of thousands of distinct CDR3 sequences; about 32% are singletons. Sequenced sample: blood. The source of these receptors is a girl aged 10 to 17 with multiple sclerosis. The CDR3 runs from the conserved cysteine through the conserved F or W. The D gene is left open where the match is weak. Clone size is not always given. Where it is, it says once, few, many or a class for expanded clones.

d_call,j_call,v_call,clone_size,cdr3_aa,cdr3_nt
.,TRBJ2-7,TRBV10-2,few,CASILQRQGGEQYF,TGCGCCAGCATCTTACAAAGACAGGGAGGGGAGCAGTACTTC
.,TRBJ2-5,TRBV11-2,few,CASSSVVGGAQYF,TGTGCCAGCAGCTCCGTCGTAGGTGGTGCCCAGTACTTC
.,TRBJ2-7,TRBV29-1,.,CSVWDFAYEQYF,TGCAGCGTTTGGGACTTCGCCTACGAGCAGTACTTC
.,TRBJ2-5,TRBV20-1,.,CSVEVSAEQETQYF,TGCAGTGTTGAAGTCTCAGCGGAACAAGAGACCCAGTACTTC
TRBD1,TRBJ2-1,TRBV28,many,CASSSGGLNEQFF,TGTGCCAGCAGTTCAGGGGGCCTAAATGAGCAGTTCTTC
TRBD1,TRBJ2-3,TRBV5-1,few,CASSLGTGDNTDTQYF,TGCGCCAGCAGCTTGGGAACAGGGGATAACACAGATACGCAGTATTTT
.,TRBJ2-2,TRBV5-1,.,CASSPVTAGTGELFF,TGCGCCAGCAGCCCCGTGACGGCGGGGACCGGGGAGCTGTTTTTT
.,TRBJ2-7,TRBV9,.,CASSVLSGGEQYF,TGTGCCAGCAGCGTACTTTCTGGTGGCGAGCAGTACTTC
.,TRBJ1-5,TRBV12-3/TRBV12-4,few,CASSLFNRAEQPQHF,TGTGCCAGCAGTTTATTTAACAGGGCGGAACAGCCCCAGCATTTT
.,TRBJ1-1,TRBV12-5,.,CASGLVNTEAFF,TGTGCTAGTGGTTTGGTGAACACTGAAGCTTTCTTT
.,TRBJ2-5,TRBV28,.,CASSPTLRATQYF,TGTGCCAGCAGCCCTACGCTCCGGGCGACCCAGTACTTC
TRBD1,TRBJ1-4,TRBV12-3/TRBV12-4,few,CASSFAGQGLRANEKLFF,TGTGCCAGCAGTTTCGCGGGACAGGGGTTGCGGGCTAATGAAAAACTGTTTTTT
.,TRBJ1-6,TRBV7-9,.,CASSFKQGIGNSPLHF,TGTGCCAGCAGCTTCAAGCAGGGGATCGGGAATTCACCCCTCCACTTT
TRBD2,TRBJ2-1,TRBV7-2,many,CASSLVGSSGHNEQFF,TGTGCCAGCAGCTTAGTGGGCTCTAGCGGCCACAATGAGCAGTTCTTC
TRBD1,TRBJ2-6,TRBV6-2/TRBV6-3,few,CASSWGDRGQTGANVLTF,TGTGCCAGCAGTTGGGGAGACAGGGGGCAGACCGGGGCCAACGTCCTGACTTTC
.,TRBJ2-3,TRBV28,.,CASSAAWIDTQYF,TGTGCCAGCAGTGCCGCGTGGATAGATACGCAGTATTTT
.,TRBJ1-5,TRBV5-5,few,CASSRGGDPYQPQHF,TGTGCCAGCAGCCGGGGCGGTGATCCTTATCAGCCCCAGCATTTT
.,TRBJ1-1,TRBV15,few,CATSRRWMADNTEAFF,TGTGCCACCAGCAGACGATGGATGGCAGACAACACTGAAGCTTTCTTT
.,TRBJ2-1,TRBV11-2,.,CASSSPASFEQFF,TGTGCCAGCAGCTCCCCAGCTAGCTTTGAGCAGTTCTTC
TRBD2,TRBJ2-1,TRBV20-1,few,CSAWTSGLVGEQFF,TGCAGTGCTTGGACTAGCGGTTTAGTAGGTGAGCAGTTCTTC
.,TRBJ2-2,TRBV7-6,.,CASGGSGELFF,TGTGCCAGCGGGGGGAGCGGGGAGCTGTTTTTT
TRBD1,TRBJ2-1,TRBV10-3,.,CAMGTEESLTNQETQFF,TGTGCCATGGGGACAGAAGAAAGCCTTACGAACCAAGAGACCCAGTTCTTC
TRBD1,TRBJ1-1,TRBV13,.,CASSLEAIPGQGFEAFF,TGTGCCAGCAGCTTAGAGGCTATACCGGGACAGGGGTTTGAAGCTTTCTTT
.,TRBJ1-2,TRBV20-1,many,CSASWVVLNYGYTF,TGCAGTGCTAGTTGGGTGGTACTTAACTATGGCTACACCTTC
TRBD1,TRBJ2-3,TRBV24-1,.,CATSRSPGTGGPTDTQYF,TGTGCCACCAGCCGAAGTCCCGGGACAGGGGGCCCCACAGATACGCAGTATTTT
TRBD1,TRBJ1-2,TRBV28,few,CATTAQGGTNYGYTF,TGTGCCACCACCGCACAGGGGGGCACCAACTATGGCTACACCTTC
TRBD1,TRBJ1-2,TRBV9,few,CASSFTGGKDGYTF,TGTGCCAGCAGCTTCACAGGGGGTAAAGATGGCTACACCTTC
.,TRBJ2-1,TRBV20-1,.,CSARIFGPNNEQFF,TGCAGTGCTAGGATATTTGGGCCAAACAATGAGCAGTTCTTC
TRBD2,TRBJ2-2,TRBV7-2,.,CASSLGTSVTGELFF,TGTGCCAGCAGCTTAGGGACTAGTGTCACCGGGGAGCTGTTTTTT
TRBD2,TRBJ2-7,TRBV12-5,many,CASGSRTSGGYEQYF,TGTGCTAGTGGTTCCCGAACTAGCGGGGGATACGAGCAGTACTTC
.,TRBJ2-1,TRBV2,.,CASSYHMNEQFF,TGTGCCAGCAGCTATCACATGAATGAGCAGTTCTTC
.,TRBJ1-2,TRBV7-2,few,CAGSLAGGGHRNYGYTF,TGTGCCGGCAGCTTAGCAGGCGGGGGACACCGTAACTATGGCTACACCTTC
.,TRBJ2-1,TRBV6-1,few,CASSEGAWVPFF,TGTGCCAGCAGTGAAGGGGCCTGGGTACCGTTCTTC
.,TRBJ1-1,TRBV9,.,CASSPRSALNTEAFF,TGTGCCAGCAGCCCCCGGTCGGCGCTCAACACTGAAGCTTTCTTT
.,TRBJ1-2,TRBV20-1,few,CSASSATELYTF,TGCAGTGCTAGTTCCGCTACTGAACTCTACACCTTC
TRBD2,TRBJ2-1,TRBV20-1,few,CSARDFMSQRGYNEQFF,TGCAGTGCTAGAGATTTTATGTCCCAGCGGGGTTACAATGAGCAGTTCTTC
.,TRBJ2-7,TRBV20-1,.,CSARRGEVWLEQYF,TGCAGTGCTAGAAGGGGGGAGGTGTGGCTCGAGCAGTACTTC
.,TRBJ2-4,TRBV10-3,few,CAISRGGAHRRSPIQYF,TGTGCCATCAGCAGGGGGGGGGCCCATCGAAGGTCACCCATTCAGTACTTC
.,TRBJ2-4,TRBV20-1,.,CSARDGAGGVYIQYF,TGCAGTGCTAGAGATGGTGCAGGGGGGGTTTACATTCAGTACTTC
.,TRBJ2-3,TRBV12-3/TRBV12-4,.,CASSFGSVSTDMQYF,TGTGCCAGCAGTTTCGGCAGCGTGAGCACAGATATGCAGTATTTT
.,TRBJ2-1,TRBV5-1,.,CASSLVGQNYNEQFF,TGCGCCAGCAGCTTGGTAGGGCAGAACTACAATGAGCAGTTCTTC
TRBD2,TRBJ2-5,TRBV6-2/TRBV6-3,.,CASSQGLAGRETQYF,TGTGCCAGCAGTCAAGGACTAGCGGGTCGGGAGACCCAGTACTTC
.,TRBJ1-2,TRBV28,.,CASSLYMGDGYTF,TGTGCCAGCAGTTTATACATGGGGGATGGCTACACCTTC
TRBD1,TRBJ2-7,TRBV6-6,few,CASSRQGTNEQYF,TGTGCCAGCAGTCGACAGGGGACGAACGAGCAGTACTTC
.,TRBJ1-2,TRBV3-1,.,CVSSQFNYGDTF,TGTGTCAGCAGCCAATTCAACTATGGCGACACCTTC
.,TRBJ2-3,TRBV4-3,.,CASSQDRSLDLADTQYF,TGCGCCAGCAGCCAAGACCGGAGTCTGGACCTCGCAGATACGCAGTATTTT